This T cell receptor beta chain comes out of a study of OX40 agonist ivuxolimab in advanced cancers. Study information: Across the patients, intravenous ivuxolimab was delivered every 2 weeks at 0.01 to 10 mg/kg. Three individuals attained partial responses, comprising one hepatocellular carcinoma case and two cutaneous melanoma cases.

Repertoires were generated with immunoSEQ multiplex PCR, while TCRdb's copy carries only in-frame clones and drops some. The sample contains roughly 15,000 clones, roughly 78% of which appear only once. Germline V gene data show CDR1 as WNHNN and CDR2 as SYGVQD (reference sequence). V shed 8 bases, J shed 4 bases, and the junction held 5 bases outside the gene matches. The CDR3 length is 15 residues. The source is an adult with an advanced solid tumor such as melanoma, head and neck, liver or kidney cancer. Sequences were derived from CD4+ or CD8+ T cells sorted from blood, sampled in a trial of the OX40 agonist ivuxolimab. This chain uses TRBV10-1 with TRBJ2-3, with TRBD2 matching 14 bases. Written as DNA, the CDR3 is TGCGCCAGCGCGGAGGGACTAGCGGGGGCAGATACGCAGTATTTT. Amino acids: CASAEGLAGADTQYF.